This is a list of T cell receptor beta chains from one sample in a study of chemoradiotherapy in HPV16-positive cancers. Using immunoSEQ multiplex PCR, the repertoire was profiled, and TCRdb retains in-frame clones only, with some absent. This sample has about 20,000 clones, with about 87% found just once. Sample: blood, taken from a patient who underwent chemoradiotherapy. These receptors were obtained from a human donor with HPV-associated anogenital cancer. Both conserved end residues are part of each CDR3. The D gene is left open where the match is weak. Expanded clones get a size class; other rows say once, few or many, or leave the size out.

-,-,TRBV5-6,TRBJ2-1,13,TGTGCCAGCAGCCGACCCGGGTACACTGAGCAGTTCTTC,CASSRPGYTEQFF
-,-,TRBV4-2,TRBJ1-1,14,TGTGCCAGCAGCCCGTATGCGTGGGGATATGAAGCTTTCTTT,CASSPYAWGYEAFF
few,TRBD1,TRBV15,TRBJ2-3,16,TGTGCCACCAGCAGAGATCCAGGGGGCCGAACAGATACGCAGTATTTT,CATSRDPGGRTDTQYF
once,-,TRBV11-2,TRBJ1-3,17,TGTGCCAGCAGCTTTACTGACTCCCCCCTCTCTGGAAACACCATATATTTT,CASSFTDSPLSGNTIYF
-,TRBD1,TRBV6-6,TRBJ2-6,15,TGTGCCAGCAGCCCGACAGGGGCTGGGGCCAACGTCCTGACTTTC,CASSPTGAGANVLTF
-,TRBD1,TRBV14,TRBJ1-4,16,TGTGCCAGCAGCCAAGGGGCGACAGGGGGCAGGGAAAAACTGTTTTTT,CASSQGATGGREKLFF
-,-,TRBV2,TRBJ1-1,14,TGTGCCAGCAGGGGGTTTGGTGAAACCACTGAAGCTTTCTTT,CASRGFGETTEAFF
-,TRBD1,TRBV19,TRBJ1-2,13,TGTGCCAGTAGAGAGGGACAGGGCTATGGCTACACCTTC,CASREGQGYGYTF
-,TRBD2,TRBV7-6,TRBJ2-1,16,TGTGCCAGCAGACTATCTAGCGGGGGCCCCTACAATGAGCAGTTCTTC,CASRLSSGGPYNEQFF
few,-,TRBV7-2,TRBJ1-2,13,TGTGCCAGCAGCTTAGAACAGGATGGAGGCTACACCTTC,CASSLEQDGGYTF
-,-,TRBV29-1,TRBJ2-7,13,TGCAGCGTTGAAGATCCCGGCCAGTACGGGCAGTACTTC,CSVEDPGQYGQYF